Listed below are T cell receptor beta chains from one sample, sequenced in a study of T cell clonotyping in hematopoietic cell transplantation. The protocol was immunoSEQ multiplex PCR, while the TCRdb copy is restricted to in-frame clones and leaves out a portion. Found here are 8,500 to 14,000 clones, about 91% of them singletons; the top ten hold 15% to 20%. The sequenced sample was PBMCs, obtained 100 days after allogeneic stem cell transplant. The receptors shown here come from a female patient in her 60s who had an allogeneic stem cell transplant from an unrelated donor, so the T cells may come from the graft donor. Some clones in this sample may be carry-over from other donors' samples. CDR3s include the opening cysteine and the closing phenylalanine or tryptophan. Each record gives: J gene, clone size, V gene, D gene, CDR3 protein, CDR3 DNA. The D gene is left open where the match is weak. Size is omitted from some rows. Given values are once, few, many or a class for expanded clones.

TRBJ1-5,-,TRBV6-5,-,CASSYGREANQPQHF,TGTGCCAGCAGTTACGGCAGGGAAGCCAATCAGCCCCAGCATTTT
TRBJ2-7,-,TRBV20-1,-,CSAKRNEQYF,TGCAGTGCTAAGCGTAATGAGCAGTACTTC
TRBJ1-5,once,TRBV29-1,-,CSVAQDPNQPQHF,TGCAGCGTTGCTCAGGACCCTAATCAGCCCCAGCATTTT
TRBJ1-2,-,TRBV5-8,TRBD1,CASSRGQGANNGYTF,TGTGCCAGCAGCCGTGGACAGGGGGCGAATAATGGCTACACCTTC
TRBJ2-3,-,TRBV28,TRBD2,CASSGGLAGEGGTDTQYF,TGTGCCAGCAGTGGGGGACTAGCGGGAGAAGGGGGCACAGATACGCAGTATTTT
TRBJ2-7,once,TRBV30,TRBD1,CAWSPNGNDRGFSTYEQYF,TGTGCCTGGAGTCCCAACGGAAATGACAGGGGGTTTAGTACCTACGAGCAGTACTTC
TRBJ1-1,-,TRBV5-6,-,CASSYNSNFLTLWNTEAFF,TGTGCCAGCAGCTACAATTCAAATTTCTTGACATTATGGAACACTGAAGCTTTCTTT
TRBJ1-2,once,TRBV25-1,-,CASSVGNYGYTF,TGTGCCAGCAGTGTGGGCAACTATGGCTACACCTTC
TRBJ2-7,-,TRBV11-2,TRBD1,CASSSILRTGDYEQYF,TGTGCCAGCAGTTCAATCCTCCGGACAGGGGATTACGAGCAGTACTTC
TRBJ1-1,-,TRBV9,-,CASKSVATEAFF,TGTGCCAGCAAGTCTGTGGCCACTGAAGCTTTCTTT
TRBJ1-2,-,TRBV2,-,CASSDTYGYTF,TGTGCCAGCAGTGACACCTATGGCTACACCTTC
TRBJ1-2,-,TRBV28,-,CASSPTGNYGYTF,TGTGCCAGCAGTCCCACAGGGAACTATGGCTACACCTTC
TRBJ2-6,-,TRBV7-8,-,CASSAWGTTGANVLTF,TGTGCCAGCAGCGCTTGGGGGACAACTGGGGCCAACGTCCTGACTTTC
TRBJ2-7,-,TRBV19,TRBD2,CASTRTSGRLPYEQYF,TGTGCCAGTACCCGGACTAGCGGGAGGCTCCCCTACGAGCAGTACTTC
TRBJ2-3,-,TRBV27,TRBD2,CASSSGLAGTVTDTQYF,TGTGCCAGCAGCTCGGGACTAGCGGGAACCGTCACAGATACGCAGTATTTT
TRBJ1-1,-,TRBV6-5,TRBD1,CASSYPDREGTTEAFF,TGTGCCAGCAGTTACCCCGACAGGGAGGGAACGACTGAAGCTTTCTTT
TRBJ2-7,-,TRBV27,-,CASSLYQGMGSYEQYF,TGTGCCAGCAGTTTATATCAGGGTATGGGCTCCTACGAGCAGTACTTC
TRBJ2-7,-,TRBV5-1,-,CASSLAIGSAYEQYF,TGCGCCAGCAGCTTGGCCATCGGAAGTGCCTACGAGCAGTACTTC
TRBJ2-4,-,TRBV7-9,TRBD1,CASSNTGQSLTVAKNIQYF,TGTGCCAGCAGCAATACGGGACAGAGCTTGACCGTAGCCAAAAACATTCAGTACTTC
TRBJ2-3,-,TRBV29-1,TRBD1,CSVEGADRGYADTQYF,TGCAGCGTTGAAGGGGCGGACAGGGGGTATGCAGATACGCAGTATTTT
TRBJ1-1,few,TRBV6-5,-,CASSTHSGNTEAFF,TGTGCCAGCAGTACCCACTCAGGGAACACTGAAGCTTTCTTT
TRBJ1-2,-,TRBV25-1,-,CASSDTGIYGYTF,TGTGCCAGCAGTGATACGGGGATCTATGGCTACACCTTC